What follows are 20 T cell receptor beta chains derived from one specimen sequenced in a study of control samples from healthy donors and cancer patients. The method was immunoSEQ multiplex PCR; TCRdb's version includes in-frame clones alone and lacks a portion of them. The profile covers approximately 70,000 clones, with approximately 83% appearing a single time and 15% to 17% taken by the ten largest. The sequenced sample consisted of blood. The receptor set was obtained from a man in his 60s in good health.

The chain recombines TRBV7-2 with TRBJ2-1; tentatively, D is TRBD2 (5 bases). Germline V lookup: CDR1 SGHTA, CDR2 FQGNSA. This CDR3 has 13 residues. Trimming took off 2 bases at V and 7 bases at J, with 9 bases between the two ends. CDR3 loop: CASSLNGVNEQFF. The CDR3 DNA reads as TGTGCCAGCAGCTTAAACGGGGTAAATGAGCAGTTCTTC.

This clone was found a few times. The chain links TRBV28 to TRBJ1-3; D gene uncertain. V was trimmed by 6 bases and J by 8 bases, leaving 20 bases between them. Germline loops: CDR1 MDHEN, CDR2 SYDVKM. The CDR3 has 15 residues. CDR3 DNA sequence: TGTGCCAGCAGCGCCACCGTACTCCTACGACACACCATATATTTT. Its protein is CASSATVLLRHTIYF.

The CDR3 here is CASSYTSGRADTQYF. DNA for the CDR3: TGTGCCAGCAGTTACACTAGCGGGAGAGCAGATACGCAGTATTTT. The gene calls are TRBV5-4 and TRBJ2-3, with TRBD2 matching over 11 bases. With 5 bases clipped from V and 4 bases from J, the junction kept 6 bases outside the gene matches. Germline V gene lookup returns CDR1 SGHNT and CDR2 YYREEE (reference sequence). The CDR3 spans 15 residues.

This rearrangement joins TRBV28 to TRBJ2-2, with D perhaps given as TRBD1 or TRBD2 (5 bases each). Germline values: CDR1 MDHEN, CDR2 SYDVKM. V shed 3 bases and J shed 0 bases, with 8 bases lying between them. This CDR3 is built from 15 residues. The CDR3 DNA is TGTGCCAGCAGTTTCGGGGCCGCGAACACCGGGGAGCTGTTTTTT. This gives the protein CASSFGAANTGELFF.

This clone is a singleton in its sample. In nucleotides, the CDR3 is TGTGCCACCAGCAGAGATCCCTCGACAGGGCGCTCCTACAATGAGCAGTTCTTC. Encoded protein: CATSRDPSTGRSYNEQFF. This chain joins TRBV15 and TRBJ2-1, with 7 bases aligning to TRBD1. The CDR3 totals 18 residues. V lost 0 bases and J lost 0; bases outside the gene matches: 8. Germline values: CDR1 LNHNV, CDR2 YYDKDF (reference sequence).

This clone was observed once. This chain links TRBV6-1 with TRBJ2-7; D is perhaps TRBD2 (5 bases). The germline gives CDR1 MNHNS, CDR2 SASEGT. The V gene lost 1 base and the J gene lost 4 bases, with 17 bases spanning the gap. The length of the CDR3 is 16 residues. In DNA, the CDR3 is TGTGCCAGCAGTGAAGTTGGAAGCGGAAGGGCTTACGAGCAGTACTTC. Translated, it gives CASSEVGSGRAYEQYF.

This chain connects TRBV15 to TRBJ2-2; perhaps TRBD1 as D (5 bases). V was pared by 0 bases and J by 8 bases, with 19 bases between. The CDR3 spans 17 residues. CDR1 and CDR2 from the germline V gene are LNHNV and YYDKDF (reference sequence). Here the CDR3 reads CATSRDAAGILGGELFF. In DNA, the CDR3 is TGTGCCACCAGCAGAGATGCGGCAGGGATTCTTGGAGGGGAGCTGTTTTTT.

V and J are TRBV5-1 and TRBJ2-1, with 7 bases lining up with TRBD1. The CDR3 has 15 amino acids. Germline V gene sequence: CDR1 SGHRS, CDR2 YFSETQ. The junction had 12 bases not matched to a gene; V was cut back by 4 bases and J by 8 bases. CDR3 in DNA: TGCGCCAGCAGCCTCGGGACAGCCCTATGGTATGAGCAGTTCTTC. This encodes CASSLGTALWYEQFF.

This sequence joins TRBV5-6 and TRBJ2-7; tentative D call: TRBD1 (5 bases). V was shortened by 3 bases and J by 6 bases, with 16 bases between the two germline ends. The CDR3 is made up of 14 amino acids. Germline-derived CDR1 and CDR2 are SGHDT and YYEEEE. The CDR3: CASSSLTARSEQYF. The DNA of the CDR3 is TGTGCCAGCAGCTCGCTGACAGCCCGGAGCGAGCAGTACTTC.

The V call is TRBV19, the J call TRBJ1-1; D unresolved. Germline CDR1 is LNHDA and CDR2 is SQIVND (reference sequence). Trimming took off 6 bases at V and 5 bases at J, with 4 bases between the two ends. The CDR3 sequence is 10 residues long. The CDR3, as DNA: TGTGCCAGTAGGGGGACTGAAGCTTTCTTT. It specifies CASRGTEAFF.

The chain combines TRBV15 with TRBJ1-2, with D possibly TRBD1 on 6 matching bases. The CDR3 loop spans 19 amino acids. V was clipped by 0 bases and J by 0 bases, with 20 bases between them. Looked up from germline, CDR1 is LNHNV and CDR2 is YYDKDF (reference sequence). The chain's CDR3 is CATSRERGRGLPSNYGYTF. CDR3 in DNA: TGTGCCACCAGCAGAGAAAGGGGCAGGGGTCTACCGTCTAACTATGGCTACACCTTC.

The chain has TRBV4-1 and TRBJ1-5; a possible D gene is TRBD1 (6 bases). The V end lost 0 bases, the J end lost 9 bases, and 18 bases lay between the germline ends. This CDR3 has 16 residues. Germline assignment: CDR1 MGHRA and CDR2 YSYEKL. The CDR3 sequence is CASSQERDIVQRPQHF. The DNA for the CDR3 is TGCGCCAGCAGCCAAGAAAGGGACATAGTGCAGCGGCCCCAGCATTTT.

The chain uses TRBV9 and TRBJ2-1; 8 bases match TRBD2. Germline CDR1 SGDLS, CDR2 YYNGEE. V was clipped by 7 bases and J by 6 bases; unmatched bases: 12. This CDR3 region has 15 residues. In DNA form, the CDR3 reads TGTGCCAGCCAGCAGCGGGAGAATATACCCAATGAGCAGTTCTTC. It yields the protein CASQQRENIPNEQFF.

The CDR3 nucleotides are TGCGCCAGCAGCTACACAGACGACCCACAAGAGACCCAGTACTTC. Residues: CASSYTDDPQETQYF. The rearrangement uses TRBV4-3 and TRBJ2-5; D call uncertain. Germline CDR1 and CDR2: LGHNA and YSLEER. The V end lost 5 bases, the J end lost 2 bases, and 15 bases lay between the germline ends. This CDR3 is 15 amino acids long.

The chain recombines TRBV6-5 with TRBJ1-2, with D perhaps matching TRBD1 (6 bases). CDR1 and CDR2 from the germline V gene are MNHEY and SVGAGI. This CDR3 is 13 amino acids long. The V and J ends lost 4 bases and 4 bases respectively, with 10 bases between them. The CDR3 sequence is CASSSGTLYGYTF. The CDR3 DNA follows: TGTGCCAGCAGTTCCGGGACACTCTATGGCTACACCTTC.

Turning to this clone: This sample includes further DNA sequences coding for the same CDR3. The chain carries TRBV12-3 or TRBV12-4 and TRBJ2-5; D gene ambiguous. V shed 5 bases and J shed 0 bases, with 1 base lying between them. This CDR3 has 11 residues. CDR3 sequence reads: CASSHQETQYF. CDR3 bases: TGTGCCAGCAGTCACCAAGAGACCCAGTACTTC.

This chain joins TRBV5-4 and TRBJ2-5, with D perhaps matching TRBD2 (5 bases). The V end was cut by 3 bases, the J end by 4 bases, with 13 bases between. CDR1 is SGHNT, CDR2 YYREEE, per germline (reference sequence). This CDR3 has 14 residues. DNA for the CDR3: TGTGCCAGCAGCTCGGGGTTCGCCCCAGAGACCCAGTACTTC. This sequence encodes CASSSGFAPETQYF.

The chain employs TRBV27 and TRBJ2-1; D is unclear. The CDR3 spans 14 residues. The germline V and J ends were trimmed by 5 bases and 5 bases, with 13 bases remaining between them. From germline, CDR1 is MNHEY and CDR2 SMNVEV (reference sequence). CDR3 protein: CASSPYRRHNEQFF. CDR3 bases: TGTGCCAGCAGTCCATATAGGAGACACAATGAGCAGTTCTTC.

The chain uses TRBV7-9 and TRBJ2-5; 12 positions match TRBD1. Trimming removed 5 bases from V and 5 bases from J; junction bases left unmatched: 6. The length of the CDR3 is 15 residues. Germline V lookup: CDR1 SEHNR, CDR2 FQNEAQ (reference sequence). CDR3 nucleotide sequence: TGTGCCAGCAGCCCCGGGACAGGGGGCAAGGAGACCCAGTACTTC. This codes for CASSPGTGGKETQYF.

The chain has TRBV10-3 and TRBJ2-7, with D maybe TRBD2 (5 bases). This CDR3 region has 14 residues. CDR1 and CDR2 from the germline V gene are ENHRY and SYGVKD. The V end was cut by 3 bases, the J end by 7 bases, with 16 bases between. CDR3: CAISDAAGRGEQYF. The CDR3 coding sequence is TGTGCCATCAGTGACGCGGCGGGTAGAGGTGAGCAGTACTTC.